The next 13 T cell receptor beta chains were all read from a single sample in a study of CXCR3-negative and CXCR3-positive naive CD8 T cells. Notes on the study in general: More hydrophobic TRB CDR3s were found in CXCR3-positive naive cells than in CXCR3-negative naive cells.

All TRB cDNA libraries came from 5' RACE performed with UMI labels. TCRdb reprocessed the 5' RACE reads, with one entry per CDR3 protein and no DNA. The table for this sample gives roughly 130,000 distinct CDR3 sequences. Their target antigens are unknown. Sequenced material: naive CXCR3+ CD8+ T cells from blood. Indicated subset: CD45RO-CCR7+CD27+CD95- naive CD8+ T cells expressing CXCR3 (TNR3+). All receptors derive from a human donor in good health. Some clones in this sample may be carry-over from other donors' samples.

The chain carries TRBV4-3 and TRBJ2-3. Germline CDR1 reads LGHNA; CDR2 reads YSLEER. The CDR3 totals 17 residues. The CDR3 spells CASSQDFSGGQADTQYF.

The chain couples TRBV7-9 to TRBJ1-1; checking the TCRdb D call of TRBD1 is not possible without DNA. The CDR3 covers 14 residues. Germline-derived CDR1 and CDR2 are SEHNR and FQNEAQ (reference sequence). CDR3: CASAGGTGGTEAFF.

V is TRBV7-9 and J is TRBJ2-5; checking the TCRdb D call of TRBD2 is not possible without DNA. CDR3 length equals 18 residues. CDR1 is SEHNR, CDR2 FQNEAQ, per germline (reference sequence). CDR3 region: CASSLGQALAFILETQYF.

This rearrangement joins TRBV12-3 or TRBV12-4 to TRBJ2-1; checking the TCRdb D call of TRBD2 is not possible without DNA. This CDR3 spans 13 amino acids. The CDR3 loop reads CASKAGERGEQFF.

The chain links TRBV9 to TRBJ2-2; TCRdb selects TRBD1, and the lack of DNA leaves this call unchecked. There are 16 residues in the CDR3. CDR1 SGDLS and CDR2 YYNGEE come from the germline V gene. The CDR3 here is CASSTGTVGRTGELFF.

The V gene is TRBV12-3 or TRBV12-4, the J gene TRBJ1-1. There are 16 residues in the CDR3. The CDR3 spells CASSLSVGAKNTEAFF.

The chain combines TRBV29-1 with TRBJ2-7; TCRdb reports TRBD1, a call that lacks DNA to check it against. Germline V gene lookup returns CDR1 SQVTM and CDR2 ANQGSEA. This CDR3 contains 11 residues. CDR3 sequence reads: CSSLDSYEQYF.

The genes are TRBV29-1 and TRBJ1-1; TCRdb picks TRBD1, but there is no DNA to check that call. Germline lookup yields CDR1 SQVTM and CDR2 ANQGSEA. The CDR3 contains 12 residues. The CDR3 sequence: CSVAEWGTEAFF.

The chain combines TRBV9 with TRBJ2-1; absent DNA, TCRdb's TRBD2 call cannot be checked. The CDR3 is made up of 17 amino acids. Germline loops: CDR1 SGDLS, CDR2 YYNGEE. CDR3 amino acids: CASSVDNREGLYNEQFF.

The chain combines TRBV29-1 with TRBJ1-1; TCRdb's assignment of TRBD1 cannot be checked, as there is no DNA. Per the germline V gene, CDR1 is SQVTM and CDR2 is ANQGSEA. The CDR3 loop spans 11 amino acids. The CDR3 region is CSVWTAGEAFF.

This chain links TRBV6-2 or TRBV6-3 with TRBJ2-1; TCRdb indicates TRBD2, and absent DNA this call remains unverified. The CDR3 covers 15 residues. CDR1 and CDR2 (germline): MNHEY, SVGEGT. The CDR3 loop is CAAKSPGTSDNEQFF.

The chain has TRBV29-1 and TRBJ1-2. Per germline, CDR1 SQVTM and CDR2 ANQGSEA. This CDR3 is 13 amino acids long. CDR3 in amino acids: CSVEWAYDYGYTF.

The CDR3 spells CASSHGTTSTDTQYF. This chain uses TRBV9 with TRBJ2-3; no DNA is available, so the TRBD1 call from TCRdb remains unchecked. The V gene's germline CDR1 is SGDLS and CDR2 YYNGEE. The CDR3 covers 15 residues.